Detailed here is one T cell receptor beta chain. The target antigen is unknown. J lost 7 bases, V lost 3 bases, and 17 bases had no gene match. In germline, CDR1 is MGHRA, CDR2 YSYEKL. The CDR3 covers 17 residues. This sample is drawn from a study of OX40 agonist ivuxolimab in advanced cancers. For the study at large: Past anti-PD-1, anti-PD-L1 or anti-CTLA-4 therapy was accepted, and roughly 37% had received some.

Here immunoSEQ multiplex PCR was the method, and the copy in TCRdb shows in-frame clones only, minus some. The table includes 25,000 to 30,000 clones, 80% to 90% detected once. Study outcomes and limitations: Normalized T-cell clonal expansion was also low in a subset of nonresponders.

Source: CD4+ or CD8+ T cells sorted from blood, taken in a trial of the OX40 agonist ivuxolimab. This sequence was found in an adult with an advanced solid tumor such as melanoma, head and neck, liver or kidney cancer. This chain connects TRBV4-1 to TRBJ2-7; 8 bases fit TRBD2. Here the CDR3 DNA reads TGCGCCAGCAGCCAGAACGGGGGGGCAACCCCCCTAGAAGAGCAGTACTTC. Its protein is CASSQNGGATPLEEQYF.